These 15 T cell receptor beta chains share one sample of origin, sequenced in a study of identical twins. TCRdb reprocessed the 5' RACE reads via MiXCR and lists one record per CDR3 protein. Of hundreds of thousands of distinct CDR3 sequences listed, approximately 22% are singletons. Another study also made use of these data, one on T cells expressing NK-cell markers.

The source material was PBMCs. Every receptor here comes from a woman between 18 and 30 years old in good health.

This clonotype was counted at least ten times. The chain uses TRBV6-1 and TRBJ1-1; no clear D gene. The V end was cut by 7 bases, the J end by 1 base, with 10 bases between. CDR3 length equals 13 residues. The germline V gene encodes CDR1 MNHNS and CDR2 SASEGT. The CDR3 nucleotides are TGTGCCAGCACCTTAACAACGAACACTGAAGCTTTCTTT. Residues: CASTLTTNTEAFF.

The chain uses TRBV20-1 and TRBJ1-1; no definite D call. Trimming cost V 6 bases and J 9 bases, with 17 bases left between them. This CDR3 comprises 12 residues. Germline CDR1 DFQATT, CDR2 SNEGSKA (reference sequence). CDR3 sequence: CSAGYITPKAFF. The CDR3 nucleotides read TGCAGTGCCGGATATATAACACCTAAAGCTTTCTTT.

This clonotype was counted between two and nine times. This chain connects TRBV7-9 to TRBJ2-2; no definite D call. Germline loops: CDR1 SEHNR, CDR2 FQNEAQ (reference sequence). The CDR3 runs to 13 residues. V dropped 1 base and J dropped 6 bases, with 6 bases sitting between them. The CDR3 coding sequence is TGTGCCAGCAGCTTAGATGGTCCCGGGGAGCTGTTTTTT. Translated: CASSLDGPGELFF. The full variable domain, rest sourced from reference TRBV7-9 and TRBJ2-2, is DTGVSQNPRHKITKRGQNVTFRCDPISEHNRLYWYRQTLGQGPEFLTYFQNEAQLEKSRLLSDRFSAERPKGSFSTLEIQRTEQGDSAMYLCASSLDGPGELFFGEGSRLTVL.

The chain has TRBV29-1 and TRBJ2-7; no definite D call. CDR1 and CDR2 from the germline V gene are SQVTM and ANQGSEA. V lost 4 bases, J lost 7 bases, and 11 bases lay in between. The length of the CDR3 is 11 residues. CDR3 sequence (DNA): TGCAGCGTTGGAGGCCTCGTAGAGCAGTACTTC. As protein: CSVGGLVEQYF.

This clonotype was seen many times. V is TRBV4-3 and J is TRBJ2-3; D is ambiguous. V was shortened by 0 bases and J by 3 bases, with 7 bases between the two germline ends. Germline assignment: CDR1 LGHNA and CDR2 YSLEER. CDR3 length: 14 residues. The CDR3 loop is CASSQDTRTDTQYF. CDR3 sequence (DNA): TGCGCCAGCAGCCAAGATACGCGGACAGATACGCAGTATTTT.

V gene TRBV12-3 or TRBV12-4 combines with J gene TRBJ2-2; D unclear. The CDR3 totals 19 residues. Trimming took 11 bases from V and 0 from J, leaving 28 bases between them. The DNA of the CDR3 is TGTGCCTTCGTAGTGAGAAAGGTGGTAACGGAACCGAACACCGGGGAGCTGTTTTTT. This gives the protein CAFVVRKVVTEPNTGELFF.

This clonotype showed up just a few times. The chain uses TRBV6-5 and TRBJ2-7; D gene uncertain. Germline assignment: CDR1 MNHEY and CDR2 SVGAGI. The germline V and J ends were trimmed by 0 bases and 2 bases, with 11 bases remaining between them. The CDR3 loop spans 15 amino acids. CDR3 nucleotide sequence: TGTGCCAGCAGTTACTCACTAACCCGCCCCTACGAGCAGTACTTC. It encodes CASSYSLTRPYEQYF.

J is TRBJ1-5 and V is TRBV12-3 or TRBV12-4; 8 bases line up with TRBD1. Trimming took 6 bases from V and 9 from J; bases not matched to a gene: 4. The CDR3 totals 12 residues. DNA for the CDR3: TGTGCCAGCAGGACCGACAGGGGGCCCCAGCATTTT. This encodes CASRTDRGPQHF.

This clonotype was counted only a few times. The gene calls are TRBV15 and TRBJ1-1; D unresolved. Germline V lookup: CDR1 LNHNV, CDR2 YYDKDF (reference sequence). The V end was cut by 8 bases, the J end by 6 bases, with 13 bases between. The CDR3 consists of 12 residues. The CDR3 loop is CATRGNPAEAFF. The CDR3 DNA sequence: TGTGCCACCCGGGGTAACCCCGCTGAAGCTTTCTTT.

The chain employs TRBV20-1 and TRBJ2-7, with 11 bases matching TRBD2. Germline V CDR1 and CDR2: DFQATT, SNEGSKA (reference sequence). Trimming at V came to 0 bases and at J to 1 base, leaving 2 bases not matched to a gene. The CDR3 loop spans 15 amino acids. CDR3 DNA sequence: TGCAGTGCTAGAGATGGGACTAGCGGTTCCTACGAGCAGTACTTC. Translating it yields CSARDGTSGSYEQYF.

Only a few counts were recorded for this clonotype. The rearrangement uses TRBV20-1 and TRBJ2-3, with a weak D call TRBD1 (7 bases). The V gene lost 6 bases and the J gene lost 8 bases, with 24 bases spanning the gap. This CDR3 is 15 amino acids long. Germline CDR1 and CDR2: DFQATT and SNEGSKA (reference sequence). DNA of the CDR3: TGCAGTGCCCCCAGGGGGAGGCAGGTAGAGGGTACGCAGTATTTT. This codes for CSAPRGRQVEGTQYF.

This clonotype was found a few times. The chain recombines TRBV4-3 with TRBJ2-2, with no clear D. Trimming left V 1 base short and J 3 bases short, with 12 bases between. The CDR3 length is 16 residues. From germline, CDR1 is LGHNA and CDR2 YSLEER. CDR3 loop: CASSQAPVGYTGELFF. The CDR3 DNA reads TGCGCCAGCAGCCAAGCGCCAGTAGGGTACACCGGGGAGCTGTTTTTT.

This clonotype was detected a few times. The rearrangement uses TRBV12-3 or TRBV12-4 and TRBJ1-1, with D uncertain. Trimming took off 6 bases at V and 4 bases at J, with 12 bases between the two ends. CDR3 length: 13 residues. CDR3 DNA sequence: TGTGCCAGCAGACCCCACTTGGGCACTGAAGCTTTCTTT. Its translation: CASRPHLGTEAFF.

The rearrangement joins TRBV13 to TRBJ2-3; D is possibly TRBD1 (5 bases). CDR1 PRHDT and CDR2 FYEKMQ come from the germline V gene (reference sequence). V was clipped by 6 bases and J by 2 bases, with 9 bases between them. This CDR3 is 13 amino acids long. CDR3 in amino acids: CASRQENTDTQYF. The CDR3 DNA sequence: TGTGCCAGCAGACAGGAGAACACAGATACGCAGTATTTT.

This clonotype was seen repeatedly, ten times or more. V is TRBV7-7 and J is TRBJ2-1; no firm D call. The length of the CDR3 is 15 residues. Trimming took 1 base from V and 0 from J, leaving 7 bases between them. Germline V lookup: CDR1 SSHAT, CDR2 FNYEAQ (reference sequence). The CDR3 sequence: CASSLGVSSYNEQFF. The CDR3 DNA is TGTGCCAGCAGCTTAGGGGTGAGCTCCTACAATGAGCAGTTCTTC.